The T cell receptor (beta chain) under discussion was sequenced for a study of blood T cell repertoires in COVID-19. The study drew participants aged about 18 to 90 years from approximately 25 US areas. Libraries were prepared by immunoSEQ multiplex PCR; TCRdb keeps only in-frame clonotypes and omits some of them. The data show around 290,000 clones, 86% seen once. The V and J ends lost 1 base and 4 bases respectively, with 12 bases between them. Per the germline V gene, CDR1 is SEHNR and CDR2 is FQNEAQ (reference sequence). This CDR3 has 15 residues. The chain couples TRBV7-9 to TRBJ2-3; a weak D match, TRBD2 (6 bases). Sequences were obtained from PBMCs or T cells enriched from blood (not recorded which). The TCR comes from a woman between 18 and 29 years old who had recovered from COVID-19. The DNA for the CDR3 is TGTGCCAGCAGCTTAGGGGTCGGGAGACCAGATACGCAGTATTTT. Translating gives CASSLGVGRPDTQYF.